Sequencing of this T cell receptor (beta chain) was carried out in a study of T cell responses to AZD1222 COVID-19 vaccine. Study-wide findings and caveats: The study reported that nearly half of spike-specific TCRs target unmutated variant regions. Most donors were white British, females outnumbered males, and clonal diversity was possibly underestimated. Spike-spanning, vaccine-associated CD4 TCRs were dominant at 160-218 and 743-854.

Looked up from germline, CDR1 is SEHNR and CDR2 is FQNEAQ (reference sequence). CDR3 length: 18 residues. The junction had 13 bases not matched to a gene; V was cut back by 5 bases and J by 3 bases. Assay: immunoSEQ multiplex PCR; the TCRdb copy retains only in-frame clones and omits some. Of about 110,000 clones listed, 87% are singletons. Comment on this clone: Its antigen remains unidentified.

The sequenced sample was peripheral blood, obtained on day 0 of AZD1222 vaccination. This clonotype was sampled from an adult in good health. The V call is TRBV7-9, the J call TRBJ2-7, with 13 bases identical to TRBD2. CDR3 residues: CASSPSTSGGFGFYEQYF. CDR3 nucleotides: TGTGCCAGCAGCCCGTCGACTAGCGGGGGGTTCGGATTCTACGAGCAGTACTTC.